This is a list of T cell receptor beta chains from one sample in a study of T-cell memory formation after mild COVID-19. TCRdb re-analysed the 5' RACE reads in MiXCR, keeping a single row per CDR3 protein. In the table there are roughly 47,000 distinct CDR3 sequences, over 6.5% of which are singletons. The specimen was PBMCs or a T cell subset sorted from them (not recorded which). The origin of the receptors is a man younger than 35 who had mild COVID-19 (a few samples of this study predate the infection). Cell type and time point are not known. Both conserved end residues are part of each CDR3. A D gene is named only where the DNA matches it firmly. Only part of the rows carry a size: once, few, many, or a class if the clone is expanded.

D gene	V gene	clone size	J gene	CDR3 protein	CDR3 DNA
TRBD1	TRBV11-2	.	TRBJ2-5	CASSRDSQETQYF	TGTGCCAGCAGCCGGGACAGCCAAGAGACCCAGTACTTC
.	TRBV27	.	TRBJ1-1	CASSFSAFQEYTEAFF	TGTGCCAGCAGTTTCTCGGCTTTCCAGGAGTACACTGAAGCTTTCTTT
TRBD1	TRBV5-1	few	TRBJ2-5	CASSPGGQETQYF	TGCGCCAGCAGTCCAGGGGGCCAAGAGACCCAGTACTTC
TRBD2	TRBV20-1	many	TRBJ2-7	CSASLASGNEQYF	TGCAGTGCTAGTTTGGCTAGCGGCAACGAGCAGTACTTC
TRBD1	TRBV5-1	many	TRBJ1-1	CASSATGVGDTEAFF	TGCGCCAGCAGCGCAACAGGGGTTGGCGACACTGAAGCTTTCTTT
.	TRBV10-3	many	TRBJ2-5	CAISDSRRGQETQYF	TGTGCCATCAGTGATTCCCGGAGGGGACAAGAGACCCAGTACTTC
.	TRBV5-1	many	TRBJ2-3	CASSRIGTSTDTQYF	TGCGCCAGCAGCAGAATTGGGACGAGCACAGATACGCAGTATTTT
TRBD2	TRBV7-2	many	TRBJ2-5	CASSLSAGGETQYF	TGTGCCAGCAGCTTATCTGCGGGGGGAGAGACCCAGTACTTC
.	TRBV7-2	few	TRBJ1-2	CASSFRTDRSYGYTF	TGTGCCAGCAGCTTTAGGACGGATCGATCATATGGCTACACCTTC
.	TRBV20-1	.	TRBJ2-7	CSASNPNGYEQYF	TGCAGTGCTAGCAACCCCAATGGGTACGAGCAGTACTTC
.	TRBV18	.	TRBJ2-5	CASSPGLPETQYF	TGTGCCAGCTCACCGGGACTCCCGGAGACCCAGTACTTC
TRBD2	TRBV10-3	.	TRBJ2-3	CASYSGEGDTQYF	TGTGCCTCTTACTCTGGGGAGGGAGATACGCAGTATTTT
.	TRBV12-3/TRBV12-4	many	TRBJ2-5	CASSFSGRETQYF	TGTGCCAGCAGTTTCAGCGGTAGGGAGACCCAGTACTTC
TRBD1	TRBV7-9	few	TRBJ1-2	CATAQGARNGYTF	TGTGCCACCGCACAGGGGGCCCGAAATGGCTACACCTTC
.	TRBV5-6	.	TRBJ2-5	CASSFWAAQETQYF	TGTGCCAGCAGCTTTTGGGCAGCCCAAGAGACCCAGTACTTC
.	TRBV3-1	few	TRBJ1-6	CASSSALGSPLHF	TGTGCCAGCAGCTCGGCCCTTGGTTCACCCCTCCACTTT
TRBD2	TRBV5-1	many	TRBJ2-1	CASSLTSGRYNEQFF	TGCGCCAGCAGCTTGACTAGCGGGCGATACAATGAGCAGTTCTTC
.	TRBV12-3/TRBV12-4	many	TRBJ1-1	CASRVSGSNTEAFF	TGTGCCAGCAGGGTGTCGGGATCGAACACTGAAGCTTTCTTT
.	TRBV6-5	.	TRBJ2-3	CASGNSGARADTQYF	TGTGCCAGCGGGAATTCCGGGGCCCGGGCAGATACGCAGTATTTT
.	TRBV10-3	few	TRBJ1-6	CAISDDSQKSPLHF	TGTGCCATCAGTGACGATTCGCAGAAATCACCCCTCCACTTT
.	TRBV7-9	.	TRBJ2-5	CASSLMGEETQYF	TGTGCCAGCAGCTTAATGGGGGAAGAGACCCAGTACTTC
TRBD2	TRBV5-1	few	TRBJ2-5	CASFRGTSRETQYF	TGCGCCAGCTTCCGAGGGACTAGCAGGGAGACCCAGTACTTC
TRBD2	TRBV5-1	many	TRBJ2-2	CASRTDSGGLFF	TGCGCCAGCAGAACCGACAGCGGGGGGCTGTTTTTT
TRBD1	TRBV5-4	few	TRBJ1-6	CASSRTGESAPLHF	TGTGCCAGCAGCCGGACAGGGGAGTCGGCACCCCTCCACTTT
.	TRBV4-2	few	TRBJ2-2	CASSQEYSSPGELFF	TGTGCCAGCAGCCAAGAGTATTCTAGCCCCGGGGAGCTGTTTTTT
.	TRBV5-1	.	TRBJ1-5	CASSLNSLKGEPQHF	TGCGCCAGCAGCTTGAACAGCCTGAAGGGAGAGCCCCAGCATTTT
.	TRBV4-3	.	TRBJ2-2	CASSLGYPNTGELFF	TGCGCCAGCAGCCTCGGCTACCCGAACACCGGGGAGCTGTTTTTT
.	TRBV5-1	.	TRBJ1-6	CASSSRPVSYNSPLHF	TGCGCCAGCAGCTCTCGACCAGTTTCCTATAATTCACCCCTCCACTTT
.	TRBV12-3/TRBV12-4	few	TRBJ1-5	CASSQTTDQPQHF	TGTGCCAGCAGTCAAACGACAGATCAGCCCCAGCATTTT
TRBD1	TRBV7-8	.	TRBJ1-4	CASSGQGAGNEKLFF	TGTGCCAGCAGTGGACAGGGGGCGGGTAATGAAAAACTGTTTTTT
.	TRBV24-1	.	TRBJ2-1	CATSDSSRGGDEQFF	TGTGCCACCAGTGATTCCTCTAGGGGCGGCGATGAGCAGTTCTTC
.	TRBV6-2/TRBV6-3	.	TRBJ1-6	CASSRNSPLHF	TGTGCCAGCAGCCGGAATTCACCCCTCCACTTT
TRBD2	TRBV7-3	few	TRBJ2-3	CDSSSTSLGGADTQYF	TGTGACAGCAGCTCGACTAGCCTGGGGGGAGCAGATACGCAGTATTTT
TRBD2	TRBV4-2	many	TRBJ2-3	CASSQEVLAGVTDTQYF	TGTGCCAGCAGCCAAGAGGTGCTAGCGGGGGTCACAGATACGCAGTATTTT
.	TRBV11-3	.	TRBJ2-1	CASSFGWGNDEQFF	TGTGCCAGCAGCTTTGGTTGGGGGAACGATGAGCAGTTCTTC
TRBD2	TRBV7-6	few	TRBJ2-1	CASSLIWGGDEQFF	TGTGCCAGCAGCTTAATTTGGGGAGGGGATGAGCAGTTCTTC
.	TRBV14	many	TRBJ2-1	CASSQPHNEQFF	TGTGCCAGCAGCCAACCCCACAATGAGCAGTTCTTC
.	TRBV7-2	few	TRBJ2-7	CASRQGLGHEQYF	TGTGCCAGCAGACAGGGCTTGGGGCACGAGCAGTACTTC
.	TRBV12-3/TRBV12-4	.	TRBJ2-1	CASSSRGAVGANEQFF	TGTGCCAGCAGTAGCAGGGGGGCTGTCGGGGCCAATGAGCAGTTCTTC
TRBD1	TRBV7-3	.	TRBJ1-1	CASSSRAGGTEAFF	TGTGCCAGCAGCTCCCGTGCAGGGGGCACTGAAGCTTTCTTT
TRBD2	TRBV10-3	medium-sized	TRBJ2-5	CAIRWEGKETQYF	TGTGCCATCAGATGGGAGGGAAAAGAGACCCAGTACTTC
.	TRBV12-3/TRBV12-4	.	TRBJ2-2	CASTRGPLGELFF	TGTGCCAGCACCCGAGGGCCTTTAGGGGAGCTGTTTTTT
TRBD1	TRBV4-3	.	TRBJ2-7	CASSLGTGVTYEQYF	TGCGCCAGCAGCCTGGGGACAGGGGTGACCTACGAGCAGTACTTC
.	TRBV7-9	.	TRBJ2-7	CASSLYPGNYEQYF	TGTGCCAGCAGCTTATACCCAGGGAACTACGAGCAGTACTTC
.	TRBV3-1	few	TRBJ1-2	CASSQSTGKSYGYTF	TGTGCCAGCAGCCAATCTACCGGAAAGTCCTATGGCTACACCTTC
TRBD1	TRBV7-9	.	TRBJ1-5	CASSFDRVVRPQHF	TGTGCCAGCAGCTTCGACAGGGTTGTGAGGCCCCAGCATTTT